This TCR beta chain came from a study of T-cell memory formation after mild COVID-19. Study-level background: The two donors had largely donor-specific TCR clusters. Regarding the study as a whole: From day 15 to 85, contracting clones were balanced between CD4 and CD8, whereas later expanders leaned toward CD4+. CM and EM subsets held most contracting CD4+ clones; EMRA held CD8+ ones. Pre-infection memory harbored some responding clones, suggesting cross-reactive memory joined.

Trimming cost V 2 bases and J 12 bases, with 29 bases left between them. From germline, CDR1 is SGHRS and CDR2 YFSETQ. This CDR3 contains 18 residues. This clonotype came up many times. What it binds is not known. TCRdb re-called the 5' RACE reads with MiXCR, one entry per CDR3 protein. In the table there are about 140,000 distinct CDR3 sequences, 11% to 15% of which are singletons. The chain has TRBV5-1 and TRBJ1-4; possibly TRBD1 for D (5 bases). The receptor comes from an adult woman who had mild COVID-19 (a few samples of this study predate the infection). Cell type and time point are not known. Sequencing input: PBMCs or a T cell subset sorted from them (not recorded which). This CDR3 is CASSLKVAEGLPVAELFF. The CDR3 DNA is TGCGCCAGCAGCTTAAAAGTAGCTGAGGGACTGCCGGTCGCTGAACTGTTTTTT.